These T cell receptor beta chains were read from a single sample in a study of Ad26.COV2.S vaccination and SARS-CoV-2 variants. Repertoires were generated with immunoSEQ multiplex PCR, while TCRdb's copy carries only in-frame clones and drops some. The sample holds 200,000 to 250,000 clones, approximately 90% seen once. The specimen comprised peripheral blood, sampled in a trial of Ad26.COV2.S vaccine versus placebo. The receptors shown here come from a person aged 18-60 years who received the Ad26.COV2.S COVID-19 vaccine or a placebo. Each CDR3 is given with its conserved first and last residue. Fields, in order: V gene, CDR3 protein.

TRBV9,CASSLAGEAPNEQFF
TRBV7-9,CASSLVRATNEKLFF
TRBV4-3,CASSQIDGGAEGEQFF
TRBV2,CASRGLHLWGDTQYF
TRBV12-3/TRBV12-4,CASSRRESGELFF
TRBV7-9,CASSPGQGANQPQHF
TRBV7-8,CASSARTSGGPDTQYF
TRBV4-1,CASSPTPGRRNTEAFF
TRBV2,CASRVDRANEKLFF
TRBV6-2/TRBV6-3,CASSYLGTSGSNADTQYF
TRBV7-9,CASSLVLDTEAFF
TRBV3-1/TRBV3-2,CASSQGLSNSPLHF
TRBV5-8,CASSLRFRLKTEAFF
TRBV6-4,CASSPLPGQGTYEQYF
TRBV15,CATSRAGGSETQYF
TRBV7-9,CASSPRKGTDTQYF
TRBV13,CASSRGLGEAAGRPYEQYF
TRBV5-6,CASSSQDYRDEQYF
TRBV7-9,CASSLGLVNEETQYF
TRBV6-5,CASRDQGYDQPQHF
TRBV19,CASSIFGGSQPQHF
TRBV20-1,CSASTTRGQETQYF
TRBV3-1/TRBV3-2,CASKGPGIQPQHF
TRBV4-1,CASSQGWGKNIQYF
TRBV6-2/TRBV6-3,CASSPTQAGANVLTF
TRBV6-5,CASSRQGTITYEQYF
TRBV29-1,CSVLTGDEQYF
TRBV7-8,CASAGLAGVNEQFF
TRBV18,CASSPGPTNEKLFF
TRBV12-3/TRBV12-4,CASKPLGTDTQYF
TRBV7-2,CASSLGRTNTEAFF
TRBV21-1,CASSKALPGLNTEAFF
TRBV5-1,CASSLEQGSYEQYF
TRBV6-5,CASRVGQGSSYEQYF
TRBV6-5,CASSYSFQNEQYF
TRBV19,CASSGRGLADTQYF
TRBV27,CASSRLGRTSGNTIYF
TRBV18,CASSPLTGDNEKLFF
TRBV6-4,CASSDPGTENTEAFF
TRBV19,CASTGVDGYTF
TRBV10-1,CASSRPDGEPQHF
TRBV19,CASSAQLAGGTDTQYF
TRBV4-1,CASSHVGKRNTGHYAFF